The sequence of this T cell receptor (beta chain) was determined in a study of cytomegalovirus exposure and HLA in healthy donors. Researchers ran the PCR with 60 Vbeta and 13 Jbeta primers. Only in-frame clones appear in the TCRdb table, and some are missing; sequencing was by immunoSEQ multiplex PCR. The data show 150,000 to 250,000 clones, roughly four fifths seen once. The trim removed 6 bases at V and 1 base at J, leaving 7 bases unmatched. Germline V gene sequence: CDR1 SNHLY, CDR2 FYNNEI. The CDR3 has 15 residues. Sample: PBMCs. The clonotype originates from a man aged 25-45 years in good health and CMV-seronegative. The V and J genes are TRBV2 and TRBJ2-7; 9 nucleotides line up with TRBD1. The CDR3 spells CASRRTGTGSYEQYF. CDR3 sequence (DNA): TGTGCCAGCAGGCGTACCGGGACAGGGTCCTACGAGCAGTACTTC.